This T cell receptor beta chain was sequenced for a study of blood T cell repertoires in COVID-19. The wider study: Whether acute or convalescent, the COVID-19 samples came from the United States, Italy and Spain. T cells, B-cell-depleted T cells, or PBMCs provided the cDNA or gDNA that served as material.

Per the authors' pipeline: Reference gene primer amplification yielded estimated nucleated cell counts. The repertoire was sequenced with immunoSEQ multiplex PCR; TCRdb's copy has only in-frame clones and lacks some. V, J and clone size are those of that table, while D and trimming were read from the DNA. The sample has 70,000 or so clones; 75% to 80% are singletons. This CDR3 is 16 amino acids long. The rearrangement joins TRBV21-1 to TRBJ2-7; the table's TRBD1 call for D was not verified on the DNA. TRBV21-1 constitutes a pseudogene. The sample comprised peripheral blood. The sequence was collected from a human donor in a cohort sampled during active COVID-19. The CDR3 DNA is TGTGCCAGCAGCTATCGACAGGTATTTCCCCTTTACGAGCAGTACTTC. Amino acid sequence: CASSYRQVFPLYEQYF.